A single sample is the source of the 21 T cell receptor beta chains below, sequenced in a study of OX40 agonist ivuxolimab in advanced cancers. The repertoire was sequenced with immunoSEQ multiplex PCR; TCRdb's copy has only in-frame clones and lacks some. The sample gives about 46,000 clones, around nine tenths of which show up once; 0.55% to 0.65% is in the top ten. The sample in question was CD4+ or CD8+ T cells sorted from blood, obtained in a trial of the OX40 agonist ivuxolimab. The receptors come from an adult with an advanced solid tumor such as melanoma, head and neck, liver or kidney cancer.

The CDR3 coding sequence is TGTGCCAGCAGTAGACTAGCGTTCCAAGAGACCCAGTACTTC. Its translation is CASSRLAFQETQYF. The chain links TRBV27 to TRBJ2-5, with 8 bases matching TRBD2. This CDR3 contains 14 residues. From germline, CDR1 is MNHEY and CDR2 SMNVEV (reference sequence). Trimming cost V 5 bases and J 1 base; bases outside gene matches: 3.

This rearrangement joins TRBV30 to TRBJ1-6; D may be TRBD1 (5 bases). With 3 bases removed from V and 10 bases from J, the gap between germline ends came to 16 bases. This CDR3 region has 14 residues. The germline V gene has CDR1 GTSNPN and CDR2 SVGIG (reference sequence). This CDR3 reads CAWSGWGLRSPLHF. Written as DNA, the CDR3 is TGTGCCTGGAGCGGGTGGGGCCTGCGATCACCCCTCCACTTT.

This chain uses TRBV5-8 with TRBJ2-7; TRBD2 matches at 10 bases. The germline gives CDR1 SGHTS, CDR2 YDEGEE. The CDR3 extends over 14 amino acids. The ends lost 3 bases at V and 4 bases at J; junction bases unmatched: 4. The DNA for the CDR3 is TGTGCCAGCAGCTACACTAGCGGGACTTACGAGCAGTACTTC. Translation gives CASSYTSGTYEQYF. The full variable domain, with the rest looked up from reference TRBV5-8 and TRBJ2-7, is EAGVTQSPTHLIKTRGQQATLRCSPISGHTSVYWYQQALGLGLQFLLWYDEGEERNRGNFPPRFSGRQFPNYSSELNVNALELEDSALYLCASSYTSGTYEQYFGPGTRLTVT.

V gene TRBV11-2 combines with J gene TRBJ2-1, with TRBD1 matching over 10 bases. This CDR3 is 17 amino acids long. Germline CDR1 and CDR2: SGHAT and FQNNGV. Unmatched junction bases numbered 9, after V lost 5 bases and J lost 2 bases. In DNA, the CDR3 is TGTGCCAGCAGCCTCCGGCCGGGACAGGGGCCCTACAATGAGCAGTTCTTC. Translated: CASSLRPGQGPYNEQFF. Full variable domain (missing parts from reference TRBV11-2 and TRBJ2-1): EAGVAQSPRYKIIEKRQSVAFWCNPISGHATLYWYQQILGQGPKLLIQFQNNGVVDDSQLPKDRFSAERLKGVDSTLKIQPAKLEDSAVYLCASSLRPGQGPYNEQFFGPGTRLTVL.

On this clone: Other DNA sequences within the sample encode an identical CDR3. The chain uses TRBV4-1 and TRBJ2-5; weak D call: TRBD2 (7 bases). Trimming removed 0 bases at V and 4 bases at J, with 9 bases between. CDR1 and CDR2 (germline): MGHRA, YSYEKL. The length of the CDR3 is 14 residues. The CDR3 nucleotides read TGCGCCAGCAGCCAAGAAGGGGGGGCAGAGACCCAGTACTTC. It yields the protein CASSQEGGAETQYF.

The J gene is TRBJ2-7, the V gene TRBV6-6, with D tentatively TRBD1 or TRBD2 (5 bases each). The CDR3 is made up of 16 amino acids. Trimming shortened V by 2 bases and J by 0 bases, and 14 bases separated the two germline ends. Germline-derived CDR1 and CDR2 are MNHNY and SVGAGI (reference sequence). CDR3 loop: CASSYPGRGNSYEQYF. The CDR3 DNA reads as TGTGCCAGCAGTTACCCCGGCCGGGGCAACTCCTACGAGCAGTACTTC.

The V and J genes are TRBV19 and TRBJ2-5, with unresolved D. V dropped 5 bases and J dropped 3 bases, with 10 bases sitting between them. Looked up from germline, CDR1 is LNHDA and CDR2 is SQIVND (reference sequence). The CDR3 contains 13 residues. CDR3 residues: CASSFQAEETQYF. CDR3 nucleotides: TGTGCCAGTAGTTTTCAGGCAGAAGAGACCCAGTACTTC.

V and J are TRBV30 and TRBJ1-5, with TRBD1 identical over 10 bases. CDR1 GTSNPN and CDR2 SVGIG come from the germline V gene (reference sequence). V lost 5 bases and J lost 4; bases outside the gene matches: 5. The CDR3 spans 14 residues. CDR3 nucleotide sequence: TGTGCCTGGTCCCGGACAGGGGGTAATCAGCCCCAGCATTTT. Amino acids: CAWSRTGGNQPQHF.

The rearrangement links TRBV7-2 to TRBJ2-5; 8 bases fit TRBD1. The germline CDR1 and CDR2 sequences are SGHTA and FQGNSA. J was trimmed by 5 bases and V by 5 bases; bases with no gene match: 4. The CDR3 is 13 amino acids. The CDR3 protein is CASSPGGGETQYF. In DNA form, the CDR3 reads TGTGCCAGCAGCCCAGGGGGCGGGGAGACCCAGTACTTC.

The V and J genes are TRBV7-8 and TRBJ1-5; D gene uncertain. The V and J ends lost 0 bases and 3 bases respectively, with 6 bases between them. CDR1 and CDR2 from the germline V gene are SGHVS and FQNEAQ. CDR3 length: 14 residues. The DNA for the CDR3 is TGTGCCAGCAGCTTAGCAGGAAACAATCAGCCCCAGCATTTT. Protein sequence: CASSLAGNNQPQHF. Combining the CDR3 with reference TRBV7-8 and TRBJ1-5 gives the whole variable domain GAGVSQSPRYKVAKRGQDVALRCDPISGHVSLFWYQQALGQGPEFLTYFQNEAQLDKSGLPSDRFFAERPEGSVSTLKIQRTQQEDSAVYLCASSLAGNNQPQHFGDGTRLSIL.

The chain carries TRBV7-9 and TRBJ2-1; the D gene is possibly TRBD1 (5 bases). Germline lookup yields CDR1 SEHNR and CDR2 FQNEAQ (reference sequence). CDR3 length: 16 residues. V lost 5 bases, J lost 2 bases, and 16 bases lay in between. The CDR3 is CASSARQPGTYNEQFF. The CDR3 DNA reads as TGTGCCAGCAGCGCCCGACAGCCTGGGACCTACAATGAGCAGTTCTTC.

The J gene is TRBJ1-1, the V gene TRBV7-3, with 7 bases that match TRBD1. Looked up from germline, CDR1 is SGHTA and CDR2 is FQGTGA. J was trimmed by 5 bases and V by 4 bases; bases with no gene match: 4. The CDR3 totals 13 residues. CDR3 residues: CASSSDRVTEAFF. The CDR3 nucleotides are TGTGCCAGCAGCTCAGACAGGGTGACTGAAGCTTTCTTT.

The chain recombines TRBV5-1 with TRBJ2-4; TRBD1 matches at 8 bases. The CDR3 has 18 amino acids. The germline V gene has CDR1 SGHRS and CDR2 YFSETQ. The junction had 8 bases not matched to a gene; V was cut back by 0 bases and J by 0 bases. The CDR3 region has the DNA TGCGCCAGCAGCTTGGAGACAGGGGAGATGGGAGCCAAAAACATTCAGTACTTC. This sequence encodes CASSLETGEMGAKNIQYF.

CDR3 loop: CASSIGSAWGQETQYF. The DNA for the CDR3 is TGTGCCAGTAGTATCGGGTCCGCTTGGGGCCAAGAGACCCAGTACTTC. This chain links TRBV19 with TRBJ2-5; D remains ambiguous. V lost 3 bases and J 1 base, leaving 15 bases between the germline ends. Germline V CDR1 and CDR2: LNHDA, SQIVND (reference sequence). The CDR3 has 16 residues. Full variable domain (remainder filled in from reference TRBV19 and TRBJ2-5): DGGITQSPKYLFRKEGQNVTLSCEQNLNHDAMYWYRQDPGQGLRLIYYSQIVNDFQKGDIAEGYSVSREKKESFPLTVTSAQKNPTAFYLCASSIGSAWGQETQYFGPGTRLLVL.

This CDR3 reads CASSQDGGRNEQFF. Here the CDR3 DNA reads TGCGCCAGCAGCCAAGATGGTGGGAGGAATGAGCAGTTCTTC. This chain links TRBV4-1 with TRBJ2-1; D possibly corresponds to TRBD2 (6 bases). The CDR3 sequence is 14 residues long. Trimming pared 0 bases from V and 7 bases from J, leaving 10 bases between. CDR1 is MGHRA, CDR2 YSYEKL, per germline.

The chain combines TRBV18 with TRBJ1-1; D might be TRBD1 (5 bases). The CDR3 sequence is 14 residues long. The V gene lost 4 bases and the J gene lost 0 bases, with 9 bases spanning the gap. Germline CDR1 KGHSH, CDR2 LQKENI. The CDR3, as DNA: TGTGCCAGCTCACGACAGAACCTGAACACTGAAGCTTTCTTT. It is translated as CASSRQNLNTEAFF. The whole variable domain, filled in from reference TRBV18 and TRBJ1-1, reads NAGVMQNPRHLVRRRGQEARLRCSPMKGHSHVYWYRQLPEEGLKFMVYLQKENIIDESGMPKERFSAEFPKEGPSILRIQQVVRGDSAAYFCASSRQNLNTEAFFGQGTRLTVV.

The genes are TRBV30 and TRBJ2-7, with 11 bases lining up with TRBD1. Germline assignment: CDR1 GTSNPN and CDR2 SVGIG (reference sequence). With V trimmed by 5 bases and J by 0 bases, 3 bases remained unmatched. This CDR3 is built from 14 residues. The CDR3 DNA sequence: TGTGCCTGGGCTGGGACAGGGGGCTCCTACGAGCAGTACTTC. Translated: CAWAGTGGSYEQYF. The variable domain in full, with the rest retrieved from reference TRBV30 and TRBJ2-7, is SQTIHQWPATLVQPVGSPLSLECTVEGTSNPNLYWYRQAAGRGLQLLFYSVGIGQISSEVPQNLSASRPQDRQFILSSKKLLLSDSGFYLCAWAGTGGSYEQYFGPGTRLTVT.

The CDR3 nucleotides read TGTGCCAGCTCACTCAGGCGGGAGACCCAGTACTTC. Translating gives CASSLRRETQYF. This chain joins TRBV18 and TRBJ2-5; D unresolved. Trimming removed 4 bases from V and 5 bases from J, with 8 bases in between. This CDR3 is 12 amino acids long. The germline V gene has CDR1 KGHSH and CDR2 LQKENI.

V and J are TRBV5-6 and TRBJ2-2, with D maybe TRBD2 (6 bases). Trimming stripped 4 bases from V and 4 bases from J, with 14 bases between. Per the germline V gene, CDR1 is SGHDT and CDR2 is YYEEEE. This CDR3 has 15 residues. CDR3 residues: CASSGGLRGTGELFF. For the CDR3, the DNA is TGTGCCAGCAGCGGGGGTTTGCGGGGCACCGGGGAGCTGTTTTTT.

This clone was seen a handful of times. The chain has TRBV4-1 and TRBJ2-7; TRBD2 matches 9 bases. Germline V gene sequence: CDR1 MGHRA, CDR2 YSYEKL. Trimming removed 4 bases from V and 1 base from J; junction bases left unmatched: 5. The CDR3 consists of 15 residues. The chain's CDR3 is CASSLELAGSYEQYF. CDR3 in DNA: TGCGCCAGCAGCCTCGAGCTAGCGGGATCCTACGAGCAGTACTTC.

The chain is built from TRBV10-3 and TRBJ1-1; TRBD1 matches at 8 bases. V shed 11 bases and J 6 bases; nucleotides not matched to a gene: 11. CDR3 length equals 13 residues. CDR1 is ENHRY and CDR2 is SYGVKD in the germline V gene. The CDR3 bases are TGTGCCGCCGGTGGACAGGGTGGTTCTGAAGCTTTCTTT. It is translated as CAAGGQGGSEAFF.